The next 16 T cell receptor beta chains were all read from a single sample in a study of OX40 agonist ivuxolimab in advanced cancers. The assay was immunoSEQ multiplex PCR, and TCRdb's table has in-frame clones only and misses some. This table holds roughly 76,000 clones, approximately 83% found once. This specimen consisted of CD4+ or CD8+ T cells sorted from blood, obtained in a trial of the OX40 agonist ivuxolimab. All receptors derive from an adult with an advanced solid tumor such as melanoma, head and neck, liver or kidney cancer.

The chain employs TRBV27 and TRBJ2-2, with D maybe TRBD1 (5 bases). The CDR3 consists of 17 residues. The V end was cut by 2 bases, the J end by 6 bases, with 19 bases between. Germline CDR1 is MNHEY and CDR2 is SMNVEV (reference sequence). The DNA of the CDR3 is TGTGCCAGCAGTTTAGACCACAGGCAGGGCCCCGCCGGGGAGCTGTTTTTT. This gives the protein CASSLDHRQGPAGELFF.

The chain links TRBV20-1 to TRBJ1-3; no definite D call. Germline-derived CDR1 and CDR2 are DFQATT and SNEGSKA (reference sequence). V was shortened by 2 bases and J by 4 bases, with 3 bases between the two germline ends. The CDR3 is 11 amino acids. CDR3 amino acids: CSARNGNTIYF. In DNA form, the CDR3 reads TGCAGTGCTAGAAACGGAAACACCATATATTTT.

This clone was seen a few times. V usage is TRBV18 and J usage is TRBJ1-1; D call uncertain. This CDR3 has 12 residues. V lost 2 bases to trimming and J lost 11 bases, with 12 bases between them. Germline V gene data show CDR1 as KGHSH and CDR2 as LQKENI. CDR3 loop: CASSPDRAGAFF. In DNA form, the CDR3 reads TGTGCCAGCTCACCAGACCGAGCTGGGGCTTTCTTT.

The rearrangement links TRBV4-1 to TRBJ1-3, with 9 bases matching TRBD1. The CDR3 has 15 residues. V dropped 0 bases and J dropped 3; count of bases not matched to a gene: 0. Germline CDR1 reads MGHRA; CDR2 reads YSYEKL. As DNA, the CDR3 is TGCGCCAGCAGCCAAGAGGGACAGGGTGGAAACACCATATATTTT. It specifies CASSQEGQGGNTIYF.

The J gene is TRBJ2-7, the V gene TRBV9, with TRBD2 matching over 8 bases. Germline trimming cut 4 bases from V and 4 bases from J; bases unmatched to any gene: 1. Germline V gene lookup returns CDR1 SGDLS and CDR2 YYNGEE. CDR3 length: 12 amino acids. CDR3 sequence (DNA): TGTGCCAGCAGCACGGGAGGGTACGAGCAGTACTTC. Amino acid sequence: CASSTGGYEQYF.

The sample holds one count of this clone. The chain has TRBV7-9 and TRBJ1-1; D gene unclear. The germline V and J ends were trimmed by 5 bases and 1 base, with 11 bases remaining between them. The CDR3 spans 14 residues. Germline V gene lookup returns CDR1 SEHNR and CDR2 FQNEAQ (reference sequence). CDR3 in amino acids: CASSPPDGNTEAFF. As DNA, the CDR3 is TGTGCCAGCAGCCCCCCGGACGGGAACACTGAAGCTTTCTTT. The full variable domain, in which reference TRBV7-9 and TRBJ1-1 provide the parts outside the CDR3, is DTGVSQNPRHKITKRGQNVTFRCDPISEHNRLYWYRQTLGQGPEFLTYFQNEAQLEKSRLLSDRFSAERPKGSFSTLEIQRTEQGDSAMYLCASSPPDGNTEAFFGQGTRLTVV.

The gene calls are TRBV5-1 and TRBJ1-4, with D possibly being TRBD1 (6 bases). From germline, CDR1 is SGHRS and CDR2 YFSETQ. Trimming removed 4 bases at V and 8 bases at J, with 12 bases between. This CDR3 contains 13 residues. In DNA form, the CDR3 reads TGCGCCAGCAGCGAACAGGGAATGGAAAAACTGTTTTTT. Amino acids: CASSEQGMEKLFF.

The chain links TRBV10-1 to TRBJ2-3, with 10 bases matching TRBD2. Germline V gene data show CDR1 as WNHNN and CDR2 as SYGVQD (reference sequence). The CDR3 is made up of 18 amino acids. The V gene end was trimmed by 8 bases and the J gene end by 0 bases; junction bases not matched to a gene: 14. CDR3 sequence reads: CASHPGLAEGGSTDTQYF. The DNA for the CDR3 is TGCGCCAGCCACCCCGGACTAGCGGAGGGGGGTAGCACAGATACGCAGTATTTT.

This chain uses TRBV4-1 with TRBJ1-2; D ambiguous. Germline lookup yields CDR1 MGHRA and CDR2 YSYEKL. The V end was cut by 1 base, the J end by 0 bases, with 18 bases between. This CDR3 contains 18 residues. Here the CDR3 DNA reads TGCGCCAGCAGCCAAGGCGAATTTCCGGGGAGAACTAACTATGGCTACACCTTC. It codes for CASSQGEFPGRTNYGYTF.

The gene calls are TRBV11-2 and TRBJ2-1; D is possibly TRBD2 (6 bases). Germline CDR1 and CDR2: SGHAT and FQNNGV. This CDR3 has 14 residues. V was pared by 5 bases and J by 6 bases, with 14 bases between. The CDR3 protein is CASSGSGLGNEQFF. CDR3 DNA sequence: TGTGCCAGCAGCGGTAGCGGCTTGGGCAATGAGCAGTTCTTC.

This chain uses TRBV5-4 with TRBJ1-4; D gene unclear. Germline CDR1 is SGHNT and CDR2 is YYREEE (reference sequence). The CDR3 covers 11 residues. Between the trimmed V and J ends, which lost 0 bases and 10 bases, there was a span of 4 bases. CDR3 nucleotide sequence: TGTGCCAGCAGCTTGGAGGGAAAACTGTTTTTT. As protein: CASSLEGKLFF.

The rearrangement joins TRBV15 to TRBJ2-3, with D possibly being TRBD1 (5 bases). CDR3 size: 19 residues. Deletions cut 0 bases from V and 0 bases from J, with 19 bases between. CDR1 is LNHNV and CDR2 is YYDKDF in the germline V gene (reference sequence). CDR3 DNA sequence: TGTGCCACCAGCAGAGAGGCCCTGGACAACTGGTTTAGCACAGATACGCAGTATTTT. Amino acid sequence: CATSREALDNWFSTDTQYF.

This clone occurred a few times. The chain links TRBV4-1 to TRBJ1-2, with D maybe TRBD1 (5 bases). Trimming pared 0 bases from V and 13 bases from J, leaving 18 bases between. This CDR3 is 14 amino acids long. Germline V gene data show CDR1 as MGHRA and CDR2 as YSYEKL. The DNA for the CDR3 is TGCGCCAGCAGCCAAGAACCCCTTGGAGGGGAGATCACCTTC. It codes for CASSQEPLGGEITF.

V gene TRBV7-3 combines with J gene TRBJ2-1; 7 bases are shared with TRBD1. This CDR3 comprises 13 residues. Germline loops: CDR1 SGHTA, CDR2 FQGTGA. The V gene end was trimmed by 5 bases and the J gene end by 9 bases; junction bases not matched to a gene: 7. CDR3 DNA sequence: TGTGCCAGCAGCAGACAGGGAAATGGTGAGCAGTTCTTC. It encodes CASSRQGNGEQFF.

This rearrangement joins TRBV11-2 to TRBJ2-3, with 8 bases lining up with TRBD2. Germline V gives CDR1 SGHAT, CDR2 FQNNGV. The CDR3 spans 12 residues. Germline trimming cut 10 bases from V and 3 bases from J; bases unmatched to any gene: 3. CDR3 sequence reads: CATRGGTDTQYF. As DNA, the CDR3 is TGTGCCACTCGGGGGGGGACAGATACGCAGTATTTT. Based on the CDR3 plus reference TRBV11-2 and TRBJ2-3, the full variable domain is EAGVAQSPRYKIIEKRQSVAFWCNPISGHATLYWYQQILGQGPKLLIQFQNNGVVDDSQLPKDRFSAERLKGVDSTLKIQPAKLEDSAVYLCATRGGTDTQYFGPGTRLTVL.

This rearrangement joins TRBV7-9 to TRBJ1-5; 7 bases line up with TRBD1. Trimming removed 1 base from V and 6 bases from J; junction bases left unmatched: 9. This CDR3 is 16 amino acids long. Per the germline V gene, CDR1 is SEHNR and CDR2 is FQNEAQ (reference sequence). CDR3 nucleotides: TGTGCCAGCAGCTTAGGACAATCAGGGGGTGTTCAGCCCCAGCATTTT. It is translated as CASSLGQSGGVQPQHF.